The 14 T cell receptor beta chains below were found in one sample sequenced in a study of beta chain features in type 1 diabetes. All of the isolated RNA was reverse transcribed, so expressed TCRB transcripts were sequenced. Clones were read by immunoSEQ multiplex PCR, and TCRdb kept only the in-frame ones, dropping some. The sample contains about 320,000 clones, 14% of which appear only once. Sequences were obtained from central memory CD4+ T cells from blood. These TCRs come from a man younger than 40 in good health.

This clone turned up a few times. This chain joins TRBV6-6 and TRBJ1-4; D is perhaps TRBD1 (5 bases). Germline assignment: CDR1 MNHNY and CDR2 SVGAGI (reference sequence). The CDR3 is 15 residues long. Trimming left V 6 bases short and J 8 bases short, with 19 bases between. CDR3 in amino acids: CASSPSGGKGEKLFF. The CDR3 region has the DNA TGTGCCAGCAGCCCCTCGGGGGGAAAGGGAGAAAAACTGTTTTTT.

The V and J genes are TRBV7-9 and TRBJ1-4, with D tentatively TRBD1 (5 bases). There are 15 residues in the CDR3. The germline V gene encodes CDR1 SEHNR and CDR2 FQNEAQ (reference sequence). V was pared by 5 bases and J by 7 bases, with 17 bases between. CDR3 bases: TGTGCCAGCAGCCTCAACCGGGGGGGTAGTGAAAAACTGTTTTTT. It is translated as CASSLNRGGSEKLFF.

The gene calls are TRBV6-6 and TRBJ2-7, with TRBD2 identical over 12 bases. The CDR3 is made up of 15 amino acids. The germline CDR1 and CDR2 sequences are MNHNY and SVGAGI (reference sequence). Unmatched junction bases numbered 8, after V lost 6 bases and J lost 5 bases. The CDR3: CASSRRLAGVNEQYV. In nucleotides, the CDR3 is TGTGCCAGCAGCCGGCGACTAGCGGGAGTAAACGAGCAGTACGTC.

This clone has a handful of counts. V usage is TRBV4-1 and J usage is TRBJ2-1; TRBD2 matches at 7 bases. The CDR3 covers 15 residues. Trimming at V came to 4 bases and at J to 1 base, leaving 4 bases not matched to a gene. Germline V gives CDR1 MGHRA, CDR2 YSYEKL. The CDR3 loop reads CASSRAGESYNEQFF. CDR3 sequence (DNA): TGCGCCAGCAGCCGGGCGGGGGAATCCTACAATGAGCAGTTCTTC.

This clone was detected only a few times. The chain links TRBV9 to TRBJ2-5; TRBD1 aligns across 7 bases. Germline CDR1 SGDLS, CDR2 YYNGEE. This CDR3 is built from 16 residues. Trimming took 3 bases from V and 1 from J; bases not matched to a gene: 9. CDR3 nucleotides: TGTGCCAGCAGCGCCGGGACAGAACTTTTCCAAGAGACCCAGTACTTC. As protein: CASSAGTELFQETQYF.

The genes are TRBV7-2 and TRBJ2-3; no clear D gene. Trimming removed 5 bases from V and 0 bases from J, with 9 bases in between. The CDR3 consists of 14 residues. Germline V lookup: CDR1 SGHTA, CDR2 FQGNSA. CDR3 in DNA: TGTGCCAGCAGCATATTAGCTAGCACAGATACGCAGTATTTT. This translates into CASSILASTDTQYF.

The chain couples TRBV5-1 to TRBJ2-5; D not certain. Germline V gives CDR1 SGHRS, CDR2 YFSETQ. Trimming pared 3 bases from V and 1 base from J, leaving 4 bases between. The CDR3 length is 12 residues. For the CDR3, the DNA is TGCGCCAGCAGCTCCGCCCAAGAGACCCAGTACTTC. It yields the protein CASSSAQETQYF.

This clone was found a few times. V gene TRBV14 combines with J gene TRBJ2-7; 8 bases line up with TRBD1. CDR3 size: 14 residues. Germline CDR1 SGHDN, CDR2 FVKESK. With V trimmed by 5 bases and J by 2 bases, 5 bases remained unmatched. CDR3 in amino acids: CASSSTGVPYEQYF. CDR3 bases: TGTGCCAGCAGCTCGACAGGGGTCCCCTACGAGCAGTACTTC. Variable domain in full (rest from reference TRBV14 and TRBJ2-7): EAGVTQFPSHSVIEKGQTVTLRCDPISGHDNLYWYRRVMGKEIKFLLHFVKESKQDESGMPNNRFLAERTGGTYSTLKVQPAELEDSGVYFCASSSTGVPYEQYFGPGTRLTVT.

This clone was seen more than once but under ten times. This rearrangement joins TRBV7-3 to TRBJ2-1; 11 bases map to TRBD2. CDR1 and CDR2 from the germline V gene are SGHTA and FQGTGA. Germline trimming cut 4 bases from V and 9 bases from J; bases unmatched to any gene: 8. This CDR3 has 15 amino acids. The CDR3, as DNA: TGTGCCAGCAGCTCAACTAGCGGGAGTATCTCTGAGCAGTTCTTC. It specifies CASSSTSGSISEQFF.

This clone was seen a handful of times. The chain has TRBV19 and TRBJ2-1; the D gene is possibly TRBD2 (6 bases). The CDR3 covers 14 residues. Germline values: CDR1 LNHDA, CDR2 SQIVND (reference sequence). V lost 6 bases, J lost 3 bases, and 12 bases lay in between. CDR3 sequence (DNA): TGTGCCAGTAGCAGTCCGGGACTCTACAATGAGCAGTTCTTC. It yields the protein CASSSPGLYNEQFF.

This clone has more than one count but fewer than ten. The chain has TRBV12-5 and TRBJ2-5; D call uncertain. The germline V gene has CDR1 LGHNT and CDR2 FRNRAP. With 7 bases removed from V and 1 base from J, the gap between germline ends came to 13 bases. This CDR3 has 14 residues. This chain's CDR3 is CASAPSRTQETQYF. Written as DNA, the CDR3 is TGTGCTAGTGCCCCGAGTAGGACCCAAGAGACCCAGTACTTC.

This clone was counted many times. V gene TRBV10-3 combines with J gene TRBJ1-1; tentative D call: TRBD1 (6 bases). Per germline, CDR1 ENHRY and CDR2 SYGVKD. The CDR3 is 13 residues long. Trimming left V 6 bases short and J 3 bases short, with 11 bases between. The CDR3 sequence is CAIRQGGDTEAFF. The CDR3 coding sequence is TGTGCCATCAGACAGGGTGGGGACACTGAAGCTTTCTTT.

This clone was seen a handful of times. V and J are TRBV7-6 and TRBJ2-5; either TRBD1 or TRBD2 may fit D (6 bases each). Trimming cost V 6 bases and J 5 bases, with 16 bases left between them. The CDR3 is 14 residues long. In germline, CDR1 is SGHVS, CDR2 FNYEAQ. CDR3 protein: CASSPDGGVETQYF. The CDR3 DNA reads TGTGCCAGCAGTCCCGACGGGGGCGTTGAGACCCAGTACTTC.

This clone has just a few counts. This rearrangement joins TRBV11-2 to TRBJ2-7; a possible D gene is TRBD1 (6 bases). In germline, CDR1 is SGHAT, CDR2 FQNNGV. The CDR3 is 13 amino acids. V was shortened by 5 bases and J by 4 bases, with 12 bases between the two germline ends. The CDR3 here is CASSPDRTYEQYV. CDR3 nucleotide sequence: TGTGCCAGCAGCCCAGACAGGACTTACGAGCAGTACGTC.